This is a list of T cell receptor beta chains from one sample in a study of Graves' ophthalmopathy and Graves' hyperthyroidism. TCRdb re-called the multiplex PCR reads with MiXCR, one entry per CDR3 protein. The sample holds roughly 600,000 distinct CDR3 sequences, 35% to 45% seen once. Sequenced: peripheral blood or thyroid tissue (not recorded which). The receptors shown here come from an adult man with Graves' hyperthyroidism. Each CDR3 is given with its conserved first and last residue. D genes are given only for firm matches. Only part of the rows carry a size: once, few, many, or a class if the clone is expanded.

j_gene | v_gene | abundance | d_gene | CDR3nt | CDR3aa
TRBJ1-2 | TRBV6-5 | few | NA | TGTGCCAGCAGAGAGACCCTTTTGACAGAGGCTAACTATGGCTACACCTTC | CASRETLLTEANYGYTF
TRBJ1-5 | TRBV15 | many | TRBD1 | TGTGCCACCAGCCCCCGGGACAGGGCCGTGGGGAATCAGCCCCAGCATTTT | CATSPRDRAVGNQPQHF
TRBJ1-1 | TRBV9 | NA | NA | TGTGCCAGCAGCTTATTTGGTACCAGCCTCGGCAACGGTTTCTTT | CASSLFGTSLGNGFF
TRBJ1-1 | TRBV29-1 | NA | NA | TGCAGCGTGCTAGGGGAGGGAGCTTTAGGCACTGAAGCTTTCTTT | CSVLGEGALGTEAFF
TRBJ2-2 | TRBV28 | NA | TRBD1 | TGTGCCAGCAGTTTTCTCCTTCCGGGACAGGAGAACGTCGGGGAGCTGTTTTTT | CASSFLLPGQENVGELFF
TRBJ2-7 | TRBV12-5 | few | NA | TGTGCTAGTGGTTCCCGAACGACAGGGCAGTACTTC | CASGSRTTGQYF
TRBJ1-1 | TRBV5-1 | many | NA | TGCGCCAGCAGCATATCGACAGCGAACACTGAAGCTTTCTTT | CASSISTANTEAFF
TRBJ1-6 | TRBV4-1 | many | NA | TGCGCCAGCAGGGCCCAGGGGTCCTCACCCCTCCACTTT | CASRAQGSSPLHF
TRBJ2-5 | TRBV27 | few | NA | TGTGCCAGCAGAGGGACAAACCAAGAGACCCAGTACTTC | CASRGTNQETQYF
TRBJ1-4 | TRBV9 | NA | NA | TGTGCCAGCAGCGCCGGGATCGATGAAAAACTGTTTTTT | CASSAGIDEKLFF
TRBJ1-6 | TRBV6-5 | many | NA | TGTGCCAGCAGTTACTCGACGGGTTTCAGCTCCTATAATTCACCCCTCCACTTT | CASSYSTGFSSYNSPLHF
TRBJ2-3 | TRBV25-1 | few | TRBD1 | TGTGCCAGCAGTGATCCACAGGGGTGGCAAGATACGCAGTATTTT | CASSDPQGWQDTQYF
TRBJ1-3 | TRBV2 | NA | NA | TGTGCCAGCAGTAGACAGGCCCACTCTGGAAACACCATATATTTT | CASSRQAHSGNTIYF
TRBJ2-5 | TRBV7-3 | few | NA | TGTGCCAGCAGCTTAACTGGCGTAGCGGCGGAGGAGACCCAGTACTTC | CASSLTGVAAEETQYF
TRBJ2-5 | TRBV2 | NA | TRBD1 | TGTGCCAGGGGACAGGCAGAGACCCAGTACTTC | CARGQAETQYF
TRBJ1-1 | TRBV10-2 | NA | NA | TGTGCCAGCAGTTTATTTTGGGGAATGAACGCTGAAGCTTTCTTT | CASSLFWGMNAEAFF